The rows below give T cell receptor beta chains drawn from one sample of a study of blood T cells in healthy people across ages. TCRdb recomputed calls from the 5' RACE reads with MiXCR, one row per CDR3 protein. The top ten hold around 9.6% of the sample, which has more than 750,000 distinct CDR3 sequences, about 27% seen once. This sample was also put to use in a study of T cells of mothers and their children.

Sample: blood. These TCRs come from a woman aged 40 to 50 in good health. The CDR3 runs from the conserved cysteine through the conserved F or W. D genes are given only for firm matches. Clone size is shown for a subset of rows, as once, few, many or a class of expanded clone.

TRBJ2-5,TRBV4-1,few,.,CASSQDALQTYQETQYF,TGCGCCAGCAGCCAAGATGCCTTACAAACATACCAAGAGACCCAGTACTTC
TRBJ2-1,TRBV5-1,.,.,CASSWEYNEQFF,TGCGCCAGCAGCTGGGAGTACAATGAGCAGTTCTTC
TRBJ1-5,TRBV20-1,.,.,CSAATGLLQPQHF,TGCAGTGCAGCGACGGGGCTGCTCCAGCCCCAGCATTTT
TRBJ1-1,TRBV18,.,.,CASSPRMGGDTEAFF,TGTGCCAGCTCACCCCGAATGGGGGGGGACACTGAAGCTTTCTTT
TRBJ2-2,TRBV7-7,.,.,CASSLEQNTGELFF,TGTGCTAGCAGCTTAGAACAGAACACCGGGGAGCTGTTTTTT
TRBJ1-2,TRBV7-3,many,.,CASSKYRQENYGYTF,TGTGCCAGCAGCAAATACCGACAGGAGAACTATGGCTACACCTTC
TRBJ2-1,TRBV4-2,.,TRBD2,CASSSYWRASGGAGEQFF,TGTGCCAGCAGCTCCTATTGGAGGGCTAGCGGGGGGGCAGGTGAGCAGTTCTTC
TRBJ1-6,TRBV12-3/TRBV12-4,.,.,CASSLNPYNSPLHF,TGTGCCAGCAGTTTGAACCCCTATAATTCACCCCTCCACTTT
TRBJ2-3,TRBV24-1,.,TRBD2,CATSDYSGGATDTQYF,TGTGCCACCAGTGACTATAGCGGGGGGGCCACAGATACGCAGTATTTT
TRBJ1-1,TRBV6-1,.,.,CAVDRTTEAFF,TGTGCCGTCGACAGAACCACTGAAGCTTTCTTT
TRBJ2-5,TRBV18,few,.,CASSGTFQETQYF,TGTGCCAGCTCAGGGACTTTTCAAGAGACCCAGTACTTC
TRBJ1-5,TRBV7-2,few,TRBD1,CASSQDRGSQPQHF,TGTGCCAGCAGCCAAGACAGGGGGAGTCAGCCCCAGCATTTT
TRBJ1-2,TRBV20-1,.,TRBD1,CSAPKSGTESTYGYTF,TGCAGTGCTCCGAAATCCGGGACAGAATCGACTTATGGCTACACCTTC
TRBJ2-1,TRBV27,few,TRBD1,CASSFSVGQGIVNEQFF,TGTGCCAGCAGTTTTTCGGTGGGACAGGGGATTGTCAATGAGCAGTTCTTC
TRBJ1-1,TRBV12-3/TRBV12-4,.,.,CASSLARASIEAFF,TGTGCCAGCAGTTTAGCGCGGGCCTCAATTGAAGCTTTCTTT
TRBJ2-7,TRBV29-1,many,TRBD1,CSVMFQTGGFYEQYF,TGCAGCGTGATGTTTCAAACAGGGGGTTTCTACGAGCAGTACTTC
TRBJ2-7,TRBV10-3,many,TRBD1,CAISGQGTYEQYF,TGTGCCATCAGTGGACAGGGAACCTACGAGCAGTACTTC
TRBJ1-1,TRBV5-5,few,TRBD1,CASNTGGNTEAFF,TGTGCCAGCAACACAGGGGGCAACACTGAAGCTTTCTTT
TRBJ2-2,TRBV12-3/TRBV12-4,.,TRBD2,CASRISGGLGELFF,TGTGCCAGCAGAATATCGGGGGGTTTGGGGGAGCTGTTTTTT
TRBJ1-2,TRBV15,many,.,CATSRDRHYGYTF,TGTGCCACCAGCAGAGATCGCCACTATGGCTACACCTTC
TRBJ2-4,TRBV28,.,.,CAARKGNIQYF,TGTGCCGCACGAAAGGGAAACATTCAGTACTTC
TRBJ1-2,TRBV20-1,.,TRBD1,CSAPTQGAYGYTF,TGCAGTGCACCTACTCAGGGGGCCTATGGCTACACCTTC
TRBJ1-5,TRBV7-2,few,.,CASSLRAVSNQPQHF,TGTGCCAGCAGCTTACGGGCAGTTAGCAATCAGCCCCAGCATTTT
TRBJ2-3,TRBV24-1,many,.,CATSPAGAAEADTQYF,TGTGCCACCAGCCCCGCAGGGGCGGCGGAGGCAGATACGCAGTATTTT
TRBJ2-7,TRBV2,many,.,CASSGGHNSYEQYF,TGTGCCAGCAGTGGGGGACACAACTCCTACGAGCAGTACTTC
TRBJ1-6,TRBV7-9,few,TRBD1,CASSLAQGAAYNSPLHF,TGTGCCAGCAGCTTAGCACAGGGGGCGGCCTATAATTCACCCCTCCACTTT
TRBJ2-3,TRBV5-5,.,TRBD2,CASSLTAGGPPDTQYF,TGTGCCAGCAGCTTGACGGCGGGGGGGCCTCCAGATACGCAGTATTTT
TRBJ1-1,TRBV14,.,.,CASSRTGYTEAFF,TGTGCCAGCAGCCGCACAGGGTACACTGAAGCTTTCTTT
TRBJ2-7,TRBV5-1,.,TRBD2,CASSLLGLTYNEQYF,TGCGCCAGCAGCTTGTTGGGACTAACCTACAATGAGCAGTACTTC
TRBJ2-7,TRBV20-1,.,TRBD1,CSASRDREFHEQYF,TGCAGTGCTAGCCGGGACAGGGAGTTCCACGAGCAGTACTTC
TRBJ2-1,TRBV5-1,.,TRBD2,CASSLAWDYPNYNEQFF,TGCGCCAGCAGCTTGGCCTGGGACTACCCCAACTACAATGAGCAGTTCTTC
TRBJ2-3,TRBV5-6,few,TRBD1,CASSAGTGVATDTQYF,TGTGCCAGCAGCGCCGGGACAGGGGTCGCCACAGATACGCAGTATTTT
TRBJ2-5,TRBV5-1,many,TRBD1,CASSLSTGGFGETQYF,TGCGCCAGCAGCTTGTCCACAGGGGGCTTTGGCGAGACCCAGTACTTC
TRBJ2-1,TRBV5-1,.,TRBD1,CASSLAGTGINEQFF,TGCGCCAGCAGCTTGGCCGGGACAGGGATCAATGAGCAGTTCTTC
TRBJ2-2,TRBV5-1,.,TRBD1,CASSGGQGNHLDTGELFF,TGCGCCAGCAGCGGGGGACAGGGTAATCATTTGGACACCGGGGAGCTGTTTTTT
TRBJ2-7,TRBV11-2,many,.,CASRVGKSYEQYF,TGTGCCAGCAGGGTAGGAAAATCCTACGAGCAGTACTTC
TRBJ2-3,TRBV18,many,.,CASSPPMASADTQYF,TGTGCCAGCTCACCACCGATGGCTAGCGCAGATACGCAGTATTTT
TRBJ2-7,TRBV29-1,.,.,CRAFGVSYNEQYF,TGCAGAGCATTTGGGGTCTCCTACAATGAGCAGTACTTC
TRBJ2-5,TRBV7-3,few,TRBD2,CAGSLGTSVGGETQYF,TGTGCCGGCAGCTTAGGGACTAGCGTAGGAGGAGAGACCCAGTACTTC
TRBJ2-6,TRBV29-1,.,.,CSVEDPSVGSPGANVLTF,TGCAGCGTTGAAGATCCCTCTGTGGGCAGCCCTGGGGCCAACGTCCTGACTTTC
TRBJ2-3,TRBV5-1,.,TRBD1,CASSATRGLARTNTQYF,TGCGCCAGCAGCGCTACCAGGGGGCTAGCCCGCACGAATACGCAGTATTTT
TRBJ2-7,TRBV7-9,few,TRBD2,CASSPRTSGSSYEQYF,TGTGCCAGCAGCCCCCGGACTAGCGGGAGCTCCTACGAGCAGTACTTC
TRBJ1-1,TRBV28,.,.,CASRKGGESTEAFF,TGTGCCAGCAGGAAGGGCGGTGAGAGCACTGAAGCTTTCTTT